The text below deals with one TCR beta chain. Alongside a J-beta primer mix, a sample-barcoded 5' primer served in a second PCR lasting about 7 to 11 cycles. TCRdb itself ran the 5' RACE reads through MiXCR, one entry per CDR3 protein. The data show hundreds of thousands of distinct CDR3 sequences, roughly half seen once. The record originates from a study of blood T cells in healthy people across ages. This CDR3 is 14 amino acids long. V was clipped by 7 bases and J by 3 bases, with 15 bases between them. This TCR came from a woman older than 75 in good health. The chain is built from TRBV12-3 or TRBV12-4 and TRBJ1-1; tentatively, D is TRBD1 (5 bases). The source material was blood. For the CDR3, the DNA is TGTGCCAGCACCAACCGCAGGGTGGACACTGAAGCTTTCTTT. It specifies CASTNRRVDTEAFF.